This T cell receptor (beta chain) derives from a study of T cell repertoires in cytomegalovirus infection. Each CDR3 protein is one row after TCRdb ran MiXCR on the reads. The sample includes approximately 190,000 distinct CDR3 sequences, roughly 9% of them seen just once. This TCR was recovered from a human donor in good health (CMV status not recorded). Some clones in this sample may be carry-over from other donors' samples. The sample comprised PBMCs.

CDR3 DNA: TGTGCCAGCAGCCCCGGCGGTGGAAGCTCCTACAATGAGCAGTTCTTC. The encoded protein is CASSPGGGSSYNEQFF. The chain uses TRBV5-5 and TRBJ2-1; no reliable D call. The CDR3 runs 16 residues. V shed 4 bases and J shed 0 bases, with 14 bases lying between them. CDR1 is SGHKS and CDR2 is YYEKEE in the germline V gene (reference sequence).